Presented here are 3 T cell receptor beta chains from one specimen sequenced in a study of cytomegalovirus exposure and HLA in healthy donors. It was with 60 Vbeta and 13 Jbeta primers that the PCR ran. Sequencing was performed with immunoSEQ multiplex PCR; in TCRdb, only in-frame clones are kept and a portion is missing. Seen here are 110,000 or so clones, about 8.6% observed once, and the top ten hold about 6.6%. Sequenced input: PBMCs. Every receptor here comes from a woman aged 40 to 55 in good health and CMV-seropositive.

This clone has more than one count but fewer than ten. The chain has TRBV4-1 and TRBJ2-7; 12 nucleotides match TRBD1. After removal of 0 bases from V and 5 bases from J, the junction contained 8 bases not matched to a gene. The CDR3 runs 17 residues. Germline V gene lookup returns CDR1 MGHRA and CDR2 YSYEKL. The CDR3 here is CASSQDSPGQGADEQYF. DNA of the CDR3: TGCGCCAGCAGCCAAGACTCCCCGGGACAGGGGGCGGACGAGCAGTACTTC.

There are a few counts of this clone. The rearrangement links TRBV7-8 to TRBJ1-1; possibly TRBD1 for D (5 bases). The V gene lost 5 bases and the J gene lost 0 bases, with 10 bases spanning the gap. The CDR3 totals 14 residues. CDR1 SGHVS and CDR2 FQNEAQ come from the germline V gene. Here the CDR3 reads CASSPGLLNTEAFF. The CDR3 coding sequence is TGTGCCAGCAGCCCGGGACTCTTGAACACTGAAGCTTTCTTT.

The chain is built from TRBV10-1 and TRBJ1-1; 11 positions agree with TRBD1. Trimming at V came to 6 bases and at J to 4 bases, leaving 4 bases not matched to a gene. This CDR3 contains 14 residues. Germline-derived CDR1 and CDR2 are WNHNN and SYGVQD (reference sequence). The CDR3 sequence is CASRPGTGGTEAFF. CDR3 DNA sequence: TGCGCCAGCAGGCCCGGGACAGGGGGCACTGAAGCTTTCTTT.